This TCR beta chain came from a study of tumor-infiltrating lymphocytes in primary liver carcinoma. Unsorted bulk tissue of roughly 18-32 mg yielded co-extracted RNA and DNA. Each participant had primary liver carcinoma, and surgical resection was the treatment. As for this clonotype: At one boundary the junction diverges from the germline segment, which might be a read error.

The CDR3 has 17 amino acids. Germline V gene data show CDR1 as SGHDT and CDR2 as YYEEEE. With a constant-region primer, TCR beta cDNA was made from around 520 ng of total RNA. Three rounds of nested multiplex PCR with slightly modified ARM-PCR produced TCR beta libraries. Researchers ran the first two PCR rounds for roughly 10 cycles each with TRBV1-TRBV30 forward primers and a C-beta reverse primer. TCRdb redid the calling of the multiplex PCR reads with MiXCR, one entry per CDR3 protein. The sample has about 74,000 distinct CDR3 sequences; nearly 70% are singletons. The source material was liver tumor tissue from sampling region 4. Subset specified: tumor region T4, right-lateral pole. This rearrangement joins TRBV5-6 to TRBJ2-1, with TRBD1 identical over 7 bases. The clonotype comes from a man in his forties or fifties with primary liver carcinoma and hepatitis B virus infection. CDR3: CASSSRDSASSYNEQFF. The CDR3, as DNA: TGTGCCAGCAGCTCACGGGACAGCGCTAGCTCCTACAATGAACAGTTCTTC.